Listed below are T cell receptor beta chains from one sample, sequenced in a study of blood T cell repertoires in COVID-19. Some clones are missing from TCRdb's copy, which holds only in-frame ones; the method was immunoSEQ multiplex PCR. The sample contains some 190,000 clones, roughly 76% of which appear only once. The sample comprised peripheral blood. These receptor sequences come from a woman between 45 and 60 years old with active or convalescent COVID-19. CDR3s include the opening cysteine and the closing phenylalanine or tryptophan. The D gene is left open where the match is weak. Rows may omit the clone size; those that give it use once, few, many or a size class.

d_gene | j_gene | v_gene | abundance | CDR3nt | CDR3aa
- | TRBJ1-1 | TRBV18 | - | TGTGCCAGCTCACCACTAACAGGGAAGGGACGGGTGAACACTGAAGCTTTCTTT | CASSPLTGKGRVNTEAFF
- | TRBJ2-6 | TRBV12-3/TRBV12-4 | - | TGTGCCAGCAGTTATGAGGGGGCCAACGTCCTGACTTTC | CASSYEGANVLTF
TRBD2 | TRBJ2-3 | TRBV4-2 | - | TGTGCCAGCAGCCAGGACCTAGCGGGGGGGACAGATACGCAGTATTTT | CASSQDLAGGTDTQYF
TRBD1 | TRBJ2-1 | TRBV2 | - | TGTGCCAGCAAGGGACAGAGTAATTACAATGAGCAGTTCTTC | CASKGQSNYNEQFF
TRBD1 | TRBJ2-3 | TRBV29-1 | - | TGCAGCGTTGAAACCGGGACAGGGGGTTCCACAGATACGCAGTATTTT | CSVETGTGGSTDTQYF
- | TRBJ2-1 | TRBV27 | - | TGTGCCAGCAGTTTGCTACCTCCTAGCAATGAGCAGTTCTTC | CASSLLPPSNEQFF
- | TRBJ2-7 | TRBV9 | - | TGTGCCAGCAGCGTAGGGACAGCTTCCGAGCAGTACTTC | CASSVGTASEQYF
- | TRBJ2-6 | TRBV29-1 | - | TGCAGCGTTGAAGTAGTTGGTGGGGCCAACGTCCTGACTTTC | CSVEVVGGANVLTF
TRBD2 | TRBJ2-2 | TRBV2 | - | TGTGCCAGCAGTGAGACTGGGGGGGTCGGAACCGGGGAGCTGTTTTTT | CASSETGGVGTGELFF
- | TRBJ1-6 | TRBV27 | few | TGTGCCAGCAGTCATGGGCCCTATAATTCACCCCTCCACTTT | CASSHGPYNSPLHF
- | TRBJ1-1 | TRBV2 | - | TGTGCCACCGCCCAGCAGCGGAAGAACACTGAAGCTTTCTTT | CATAQQRKNTEAFF
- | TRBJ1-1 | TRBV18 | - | TGTGCCAGCTCACCAGGACAAAACACTGAAGCTTTCTTT | CASSPGQNTEAFF
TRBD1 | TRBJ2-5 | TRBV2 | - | TGTGCCAGCAGTGATCCGACAGGGTACCAAGAGACCCAGTACTTC | CASSDPTGYQETQYF
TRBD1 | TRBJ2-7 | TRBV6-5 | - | TGTGCCAGCAGCCCAAAGGACAGGGGAAGCTACGAGCAGTACTTC | CASSPKDRGSYEQYF
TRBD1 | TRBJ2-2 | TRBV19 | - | TGTGCCAGTACCCGACAGGGGGCGACCGGGGAGCTGTTTTTT | CASTRQGATGELFF
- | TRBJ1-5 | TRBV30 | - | TGTGCCTGGAGTGTACCTAGGACAGTCAATCAGCCCCAGCATTTT | CAWSVPRTVNQPQHF
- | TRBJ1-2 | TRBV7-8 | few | TGTGCCAGCAGCTTAGATGCGGGTTCCTATGGCTACACCTTC | CASSLDAGSYGYTF
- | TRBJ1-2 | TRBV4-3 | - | TGCGCCAGCACCTCGATCCGGGCGGGAACGGGCTACACCTTC | CASTSIRAGTGYTF
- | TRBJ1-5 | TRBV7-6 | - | TGTGCCAGCAGCTTAGTGGGGGGAGGGCCAGGTCAGCCCCAGCATTTT | CASSLVGGGPGQPQHF
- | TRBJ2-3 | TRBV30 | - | TGTGCCTGGAGTGTCGGTATGGCGGGTCGGACAGATACGCAGTATTTT | CAWSVGMAGRTDTQYF
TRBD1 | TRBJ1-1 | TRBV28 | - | TGTGCCAGCGGCTACGGGACAGGGGGGACTGAAGCTTTCTTT | CASGYGTGGTEAFF
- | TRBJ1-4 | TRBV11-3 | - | TGTGCCTGGAAAAACAGGGAAAGGGAAAAACTGTTTTTT | CAWKNREREKLFF
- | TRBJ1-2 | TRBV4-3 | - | TGCGCCAGCAGCCGCGGTGGGGGCGCAGGGTATGGCTACACCTTC | CASSRGGGAGYGYTF
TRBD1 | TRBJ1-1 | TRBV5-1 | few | TGCGCCAGCAGCTGGGACTGGGACAGGGGGCGAACTGAAGCTTTCTTT | CASSWDWDRGRTEAFF
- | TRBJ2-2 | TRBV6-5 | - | TGTGCCAGCAGTCGCTCTCGGGTGGGCGGGGAGCTGTTTTTT | CASSRSRVGGELFF
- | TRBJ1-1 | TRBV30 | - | TGTGCCTGGAACCCGGTGTGGAACACTGAAGCTTTCTTT | CAWNPVWNTEAFF
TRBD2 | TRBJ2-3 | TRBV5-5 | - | TGTGCCAGCAGCTTGGCCGGGCGGGGGATGCAAGATACGCAGTATTTT | CASSLAGRGMQDTQYF
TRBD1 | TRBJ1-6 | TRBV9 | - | TGTGCCAGCAGCGTAGGACAGGGGAGAGATTATGATTCACCCCTCCACTTT | CASSVGQGRDYDSPLHF
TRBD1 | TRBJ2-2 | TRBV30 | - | TGTGCCTGGAGTCCTTCCGGGACAGGGAGCGCCGGGGAGCTGTTTTTT | CAWSPSGTGSAGELFF
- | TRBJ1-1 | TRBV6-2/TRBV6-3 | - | TGTGCCAGCAGTTATTCTCTAGGGGGAAGGGGCACTGAAGCTTTCTTT | CASSYSLGGRGTEAFF
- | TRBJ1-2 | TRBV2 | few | TGTGCCAGCAGGTTCCCCCGGGACACCGGAGACGGCTACACCTTC | CASRFPRDTGDGYTF
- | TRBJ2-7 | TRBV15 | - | TGTGCCACCAGCAGAGATGGGCAGGGCTACGAGCAGTACTTC | CATSRDGQGYEQYF
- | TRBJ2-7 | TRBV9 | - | TGTGCCAGCAGCGCTCGAGTTGGGGCGGACACCTCCTACGAGCAGTACTTC | CASSARVGADTSYEQYF
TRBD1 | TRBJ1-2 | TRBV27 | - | TGTGCCAGCAGTTCGGCCCGACAGGGGGAGGGTTATGGCTACACCTTC | CASSSARQGEGYGYTF
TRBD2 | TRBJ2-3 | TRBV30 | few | TGTGCCTGGAGTAATAGCGGGAAGTCGCAGTATTTT | CAWSNSGKSQYF
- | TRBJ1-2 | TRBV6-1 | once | TGTGCCAGCACGCAAGGGGTCTATGGCTACACCTTC | CASTQGVYGYTF
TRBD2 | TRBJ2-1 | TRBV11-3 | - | TGTGCCAGCAGCTCCCTAGGGGAGGGCTCCTACAATGAGCAGTTCTTC | CASSSLGEGSYNEQFF
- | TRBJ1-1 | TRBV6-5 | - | TGTGCCAGCAGCCCGCCTGCGAGGAACACTGAAGCTTTCTTT | CASSPPARNTEAFF
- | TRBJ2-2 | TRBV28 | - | TGTGCCAGCAGTTTAGTACAGGGCGGTCGCGGGGAGCTGTTTTTT | CASSLVQGGRGELFF
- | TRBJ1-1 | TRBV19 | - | TGTGCCAGTAGCGCTACAGCGAACACTGAAGCTTTCTTT | CASSATANTEAFF
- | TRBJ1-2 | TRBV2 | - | TGTGCCAGCAGTAGGGACATAAACTATGGCTACACCTTC | CASSRDINYGYTF
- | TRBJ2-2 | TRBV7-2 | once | TGTGCCAGCAGCTTAGCGGGCTACCAGACCGGGGAGCTGTTTTTT | CASSLAGYQTGELFF
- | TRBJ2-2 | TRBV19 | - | TGTGCCAGTAGTAACAGGGCCAGGACCGGGGAGCTGTTTTTT | CASSNRARTGELFF
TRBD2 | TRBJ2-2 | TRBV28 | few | TGTGCCAGCAGTTTAGAGACTAGCGGGAGAAAGAGGACTTACACCGGGGAGCTGTTTTTT | CASSLETSGRKRTYTGELFF
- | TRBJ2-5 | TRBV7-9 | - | TGTGCCAGCAGCTCCGAACAGGGTATTTCCCCCCAGTACTTC | CASSSEQGISPQYF
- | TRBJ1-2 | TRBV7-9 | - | TGTGCCAGCAGCCAAGGCGCGGGGGTCGTCGACTATGGCTACACCTTC | CASSQGAGVVDYGYTF
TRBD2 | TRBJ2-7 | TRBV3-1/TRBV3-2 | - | TGTGCCAGCAGCCCAACAAGCGGGAGTGGGGGCGAGCAGTACTTC | CASSPTSGSGGEQYF
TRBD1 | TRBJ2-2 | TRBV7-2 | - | TGTGCCAGCAGCTTAGTCGCAGGGGGCGGCACCGGGGAGCTGTTTTTT | CASSLVAGGGTGELFF
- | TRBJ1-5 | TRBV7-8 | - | TGTGCCAGCAGCTTAGGGGCCTCCAGTCAGCCCCAGCATTTT | CASSLGASSQPQHF
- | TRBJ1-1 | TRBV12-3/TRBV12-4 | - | TGTGCCAGCAGTTTATGGGGGGACACTGAAGCTTTCTTT | CASSLWGDTEAFF
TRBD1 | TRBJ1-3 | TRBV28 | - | TGTGCCATTTATGACAGGGAAAGAAACACCATATATTTT | CAIYDRERNTIYF
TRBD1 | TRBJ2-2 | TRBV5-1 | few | TGCGCCAGCAGCTTGTTCGCGACAGGGCAGGACGGGGAGCTGTTTTTT | CASSLFATGQDGELFF
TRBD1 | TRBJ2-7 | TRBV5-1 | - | TGCGCCAGCAGCCCCTCGGGGGGACAGGGAAAGTACGAGCAGTACTTC | CASSPSGGQGKYEQYF
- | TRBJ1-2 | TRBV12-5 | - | TGTGCTAGTGGTTTGGGATCAGCTAACTATGGCTACACCTTC | CASGLGSANYGYTF
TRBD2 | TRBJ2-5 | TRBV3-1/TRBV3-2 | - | TGTGCCAGCAGCCAAGATGGGTGGGGGGGAGAGACCCAGTACTTC | CASSQDGWGGETQYF
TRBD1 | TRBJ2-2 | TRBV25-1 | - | TGTGCCAGCAGTGAATACGGGACAGGGGGCCCCGGGGAGCTGTTTTTT | CASSEYGTGGPGELFF
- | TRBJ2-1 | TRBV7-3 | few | TGTGCCAGCAGCTCTACGGCTTCGCGGGGGCGGGGTGAGCAGTTCTTC | CASSSTASRGRGEQFF
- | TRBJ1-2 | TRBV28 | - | TGTGCCAGCAGTTTTCAGGGGAACTATGGCTACACCTTC | CASSFQGNYGYTF
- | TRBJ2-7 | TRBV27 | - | TGTGCCAGCAGTTCACCCCTCGCGGGGATCTACGAGCAGTACTTC | CASSSPLAGIYEQYF
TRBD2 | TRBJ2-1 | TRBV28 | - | TGTGCCAGCAGTTTCTCTAGCGGGGGGCCCTACAATGAGCAGTTCTTC | CASSFSSGGPYNEQFF